The 15 T cell receptor beta chains below were found in one sample sequenced in a study of blood T cell repertoires in COVID-19. Assay: immunoSEQ multiplex PCR; the TCRdb copy retains only in-frame clones and omits some. The sample yields 250,000 to 300,000 clones, roughly nine tenths seen once. Material: peripheral blood. The receptors come from a man aged 18 to 30 with active or convalescent COVID-19.

The rearrangement links TRBV29-1 to TRBJ1-1; D unclear. The V gene's germline CDR1 is SQVTM and CDR2 ANQGSEA. With 6 bases removed from V and 2 bases from J, the gap between germline ends came to 13 bases. The CDR3 spans 13 residues. In DNA, the CDR3 is TGCAGCGTGGCCTCTACAGTTAACACTGAAGCTTTCTTT. Translated: CSVASTVNTEAFF.

The chain employs TRBV24-1 and TRBJ1-1; unclear D gene. Per germline, CDR1 KGHDR and CDR2 SFDVKD. V lost 11 bases, J lost 6 bases, and 6 bases lay in between. The CDR3 loop spans 9 amino acids. Written as DNA, the CDR3 is TGTGCCAGAGTATCTGAAGCTTTCTTT. Its translation is CARVSEAFF.

This chain uses TRBV4-2 with TRBJ1-2, with a tentative D call TRBD1 (5 bases). Germline V gives CDR1 LGHNA, CDR2 YNFKEQ. Between the trimmed V and J ends, which lost 0 bases and 4 bases, there was a span of 12 bases. The CDR3 loop spans 15 amino acids. The CDR3 region is CASSQDSPRAYGYTF. In nucleotides, the CDR3 is TGTGCCAGCAGCCAAGATTCGCCCAGGGCCTATGGCTACACCTTC.

The CDR3 nucleotides read TGTGCCACCAGTGCCCCGGGACAGGGAATTGAAAAACTGTTTTTT. This translates into CATSAPGQGIEKLFF. The chain couples TRBV24-1 to TRBJ1-4; TRBD1 aligns across 9 bases. Unmatched junction bases numbered 7, after V lost 5 bases and J lost 7 bases. The germline V gene has CDR1 KGHDR and CDR2 SFDVKD. CDR3 length equals 15 residues.

This clone has a handful of counts. V usage is TRBV30 and J usage is TRBJ2-3; 9 bases align to TRBD2. The germline gives CDR1 GTSNPN, CDR2 SVGIG (reference sequence). V shed 8 bases, J shed 0 bases, and the junction held 3 bases outside the gene matches. The CDR3 extends over 13 amino acids. The CDR3 nucleotides read TGTGCCGGCACTAGCGGGAGCACAGATACGCAGTATTTT. This codes for CAGTSGSTDTQYF.

The sample holds a few counts of this clone. The V gene is TRBV30, the J gene TRBJ2-7; 9 nucleotides match TRBD1. Germline V gene lookup returns CDR1 GTSNPN and CDR2 SVGIG (reference sequence). V was clipped by 7 bases and J by 3 bases; unmatched bases: 10. The CDR3 spans 14 residues. CDR3 sequence (DNA): TGTGCCTCACGGGACAGGGATGGTCGCTACGAGCAGTACTTC. This sequence encodes CASRDRDGRYEQYF. Full variable domain (rest looked up from reference TRBV30 and TRBJ2-7): SQTIHQWPATLVQPVGSPLSLECTVEGTSNPNLYWYRQAAGRGLQLLFYSVGIGQISSEVPQNLSASRPQDRQFILSSKKLLLSDSGFYLCASRDRDGRYEQYFGPGTRLTVT.

This clone was seen a handful of times. This chain joins TRBV7-9 and TRBJ1-2; 8 positions agree with TRBD1. Germline CDR1 and CDR2: SEHNR and FQNEAQ (reference sequence). V shed 5 bases, J shed 8 bases, and the junction held 10 bases outside the gene matches. This CDR3 is 14 amino acids long. Here the CDR3 reads CASSRQGTGWGYTF. CDR3 nucleotides: TGTGCCAGCAGCCGACAAGGGACAGGTTGGGGCTACACCTTC.

V is TRBV18 and J is TRBJ2-1; D gene unclear. The length of the CDR3 is 15 residues. Germline assignment: CDR1 KGHSH and CDR2 LQKENI. V lost 0 bases and J lost 0, with 6 bases in between. CDR3 sequence reads: CASSPPAASYNEQFF. CDR3 DNA sequence: TGTGCCAGCTCACCACCGGCGGCCTCCTACAATGAGCAGTTCTTC.

The rearrangement links TRBV7-6 to TRBJ2-1; D uncertain. The V end lost 2 bases, the J end lost 1 base, and 12 bases lay between the germline ends. In germline, CDR1 is SGHVS, CDR2 FNYEAQ. The CDR3 is 16 amino acids. This CDR3 reads CASSLQSQRSYNEQFF. In DNA, the CDR3 is TGTGCCAGCAGCTTACAGTCGCAGAGGTCCTACAATGAGCAGTTCTTC.

The chain couples TRBV7-2 to TRBJ1-1; TRBD1 matches at 7 bases. This CDR3 has 16 residues. Germline CDR1 is SGHTA and CDR2 is FQGNSA. With 2 bases clipped from V and 5 bases from J, the junction kept 11 bases outside the gene matches. Here the CDR3 reads CASSLLARGRLTEAFF. The CDR3 nucleotides read TGTGCCAGCAGCTTATTGGCTAGGGGGCGCTTAACTGAAGCTTTCTTT.

The J gene is TRBJ1-3, the V gene TRBV5-4; no clear D gene. Trimming removed 0 bases from V and 4 bases from J, with 11 bases in between. Germline values: CDR1 SGHNT, CDR2 YYREEE (reference sequence). The length of the CDR3 is 15 residues. CDR3 sequence reads: CASSLEVGSGNTIYF. The CDR3, as DNA: TGTGCCAGCAGCTTGGAGGTGGGGAGCGGAAACACCATATATTTT.

The rearrangement links TRBV27 to TRBJ2-5; 9 positions agree with TRBD1. From germline, CDR1 is MNHEY and CDR2 SMNVEV (reference sequence). Trimming at V came to 8 bases and at J to 5 bases, leaving 12 bases not matched to a gene. CDR3 length: 15 residues. CDR3 DNA sequence: TGTGCCAGCCAACTACAGACAGGGGGGGTGGAGACCCAGTACTTC. Protein: CASQLQTGGVETQYF.

The chain employs TRBV3-1 (or the pseudogene TRBV3-2) and TRBJ2-1; D gene ambiguous. Germline V gives CDR1 LGHDT, CDR2 YNNKEL (reference sequence). The CDR3 is made up of 14 amino acids. V was clipped by 2 bases and J by 1 base, with 6 bases between them. The CDR3 loop is CASSQSESYNEQFF. The CDR3 coding sequence is TGTGCCAGCAGCCAAAGCGAATCCTACAATGAGCAGTTCTTC.

V and J are TRBV6-6 and TRBJ2-2; possibly TRBD1 for D (6 bases). There are 15 residues in the CDR3. Looked up from germline, CDR1 is MNHNY and CDR2 is SVGAGI (reference sequence). V lost 5 bases and J lost 6, with 16 bases in between. DNA of the CDR3: TGTGCCAGCAGTCCCACAGGGTCGTTTGCCGGGGAGCTGTTTTTT. Translation: CASSPTGSFAGELFF.

V is TRBV11-3 and J is TRBJ2-3, with no clear D. This CDR3 contains 13 residues. V gave up 2 bases and J gave up 5 bases, with 8 bases separating them. Germline CDR1 SGHNT, CDR2 YENEEA. The CDR3 here is CASSLSNGDTQYF. Here the CDR3 DNA reads TGTGCCAGCAGCTTATCCAACGGAGATACGCAGTATTTT. The complete variable domain, with remaining parts taken from reference TRBV11-3 and TRBJ2-3, reads EAGVVQSPRYKIIEKKQPVAFWCNPISGHNTLYWYLQNLGQGPELLIRYENEEAVDDSQLPKDRFSAERLKGVDSTLKIQPAELGDSAVYLCASSLSNGDTQYFGPGTRLTVL.